This T cell receptor beta chain originates from a study of cytomegalovirus exposure and HLA in healthy donors. Whole-study results and caveats: The authors enumerated roughly 160 TCR beta chains as linked to cytomegalovirus. Across donors, presence/absence analyses took sequencing depth to be roughly uniform. In a later analysis, at a false discovery rate of 0.05, roughly 17,000 TCR beta sequences matched HLA alleles.

Concerning this clone itself: Its cognate antigen is unknown.

The PCR used 60 Vbeta and 13 Jbeta primers. The table came from immunoSEQ multiplex PCR; TCRdb's copy has only in-frame clones and leaves some out. The sample has about 170,000 clones; approximately 77% are singletons. CDR3 size: 16 residues. Germline CDR1 is LGHNA and CDR2 is YNFKEQ. V was clipped by 6 bases and J by 7 bases; unmatched bases: 14. The sample comprised PBMCs. This clonotype was sampled from a male donor in good health and CMV-seronegative. The rearrangement links TRBV4-2 to TRBJ1-4, with 7 positions matching TRBD1. CDR3 nucleotides: TGTGCCAGCAGACGGGACACAGGGGTTGGGGGTGAAAAACTGTTTTTT. Translated, it gives CASRRDTGVGGEKLFF.